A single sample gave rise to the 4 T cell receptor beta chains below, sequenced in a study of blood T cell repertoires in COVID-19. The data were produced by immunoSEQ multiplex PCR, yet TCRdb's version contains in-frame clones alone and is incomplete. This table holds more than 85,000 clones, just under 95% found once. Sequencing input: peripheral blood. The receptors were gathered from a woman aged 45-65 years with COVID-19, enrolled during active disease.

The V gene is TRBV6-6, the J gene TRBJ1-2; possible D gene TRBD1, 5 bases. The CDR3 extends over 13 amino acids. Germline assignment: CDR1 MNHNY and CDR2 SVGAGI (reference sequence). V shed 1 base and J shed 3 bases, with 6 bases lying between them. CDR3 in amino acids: CASSYLQDYGYTF. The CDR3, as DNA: TGTGCCAGCAGTTACTTACAGGACTATGGCTACACCTTC.

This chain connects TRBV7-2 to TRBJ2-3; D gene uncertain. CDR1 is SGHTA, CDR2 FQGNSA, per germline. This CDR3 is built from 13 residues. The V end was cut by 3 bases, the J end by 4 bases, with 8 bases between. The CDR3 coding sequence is TGTGCCAGCAGCTTCAAAGCGTCAGATACGCAGTATTTT. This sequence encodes CASSFKASDTQYF.

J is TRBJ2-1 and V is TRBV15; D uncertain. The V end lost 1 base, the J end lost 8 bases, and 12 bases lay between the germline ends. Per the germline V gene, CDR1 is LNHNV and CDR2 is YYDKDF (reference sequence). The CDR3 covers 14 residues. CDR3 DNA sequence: TGTGCCACCAGCAGAGCCCCCCGGTACGATGAGCAGTTCTTC. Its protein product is CATSRAPRYDEQFF.

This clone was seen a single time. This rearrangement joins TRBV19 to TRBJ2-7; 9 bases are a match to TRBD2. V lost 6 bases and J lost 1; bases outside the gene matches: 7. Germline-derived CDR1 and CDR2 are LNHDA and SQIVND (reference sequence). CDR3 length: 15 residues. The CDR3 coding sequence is TGTGCCAGTAGCATGGGTAGCGGGGGTTCCTACGAGCAGTACTTC. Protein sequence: CASSMGSGGSYEQYF. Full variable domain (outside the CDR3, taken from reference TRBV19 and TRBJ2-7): DGGITQSPKYLFRKEGQNVTLSCEQNLNHDAMYWYRQDPGQGLRLIYYSQIVNDFQKGDIAEGYSVSREKKESFPLTVTSAQKNPTAFYLCASSMGSGGSYEQYFGPGTRLTVT.